The clone carrying this TCR beta chain was picked up many times. The antigen is unknown. Any symptoms of ophthalmopathy came after the first hyperthyroidism diagnosis, from which the blood sample dates. TCR beta CDR3 region amplification was performed from RNA transcripts. HTBI primers were used for first-round RT-PCR of the TCR CDR3. MiXCR, run by TCRdb on the multiplex PCR reads, gives a single entry per CDR3 protein. This sample has 730,000 or so distinct CDR3 sequences; 15% to 20% occur once, and the top ten carry approximately 15%. The V gene lost 3 bases and the J gene lost 7 bases, with 14 bases spanning the gap. Germline V gene sequence: CDR1 SNHLY, CDR2 FYNNEI. This CDR3 region has 14 residues. The sample originates from a study of T cells in Graves' hyperthyroidism and ophthalmopathy. Study-wide findings and caveats: A 13 V-J model separated ophthalmopathy from stable hyperthyroidism.

The receptor was derived from a woman between 50 and 59 years old with Graves' hyperthyroidism that later progressed to Graves' ophthalmopathy. The chain uses TRBV2 and TRBJ2-3; D perhaps matches TRBD1 (6 bases). Sequencing input: blood. Here the CDR3 DNA reads TGTGCCAGCAGTGACGGAACAGGGATGAATACGCAGTATTTT. Translation gives CASSDGTGMNTQYF.